This T cell receptor beta chain was found in a study of blood T cell repertoires in COVID-19. Trimming took 3 bases from V and 4 from J; bases not matched to a gene: 7. The CDR3 contains 16 residues. Germline CDR1 is KGHDR and CDR2 is SFDVKD. Libraries were prepared by immunoSEQ multiplex PCR; TCRdb keeps only in-frame clonotypes and omits some of them. The table has 200,000 or so clones, about 90% seen once. Seattle participants joined during active infection and were tracked over time. This clone was seen just once. The source is a man aged 55 to 70 with COVID-19, enrolled during active disease. This chain uses TRBV24-1 with TRBJ2-5, with 10 positions matching TRBD1. Input material: peripheral blood. The CDR3 DNA reads as TGTGCCACCAGTGATCTAGGGTGGACAGGGGGAGAGACCCAGTACTTC. It encodes CATSDLGWTGGETQYF.